This is a list of T cell receptor beta chains from one sample in a study of cytomegalovirus exposure and HLA in healthy donors. Method: immunoSEQ multiplex PCR; TCRdb's copy keeps in-frame clones and lacks some. The repertoire has approximately 100,000 clones, more than 75% of them found once; the top ten carry roughly 3.8%. The specimen was PBMCs. Source of these receptors: a woman aged 40 to 50 in good health and CMV-seronegative. Both conserved end residues are part of each CDR3. The order of the fields is CDR3 protein, V gene, D gene, clone size. A D gene is named only where the DNA matches it firmly. Only some rows state a clone size, as once, few, many or a class for expanded clones.

CASSSPGQSAGNTIYF	TRBV28	TRBD1	.
CAIRDSNSNQPQHF	TRBV10-3	.	once
CASSLAGGSYEQYF	TRBV7-9	TRBD1	.
CASSITGAPNYGYTF	TRBV19	.	.
CASSTTGDRGTEAFF	TRBV6-5	TRBD1	.
CASSARGINTEAFF	TRBV5-4	TRBD1	.
CAISESTRGRANNEQFF	TRBV10-3	TRBD2	few
CATSLGQSITGELFF	TRBV15	TRBD1	.
CATSRDKHTNTEAFF	TRBV15	.	.
CASSTWTGSRYNEQFF	TRBV7-9	TRBD1	.
CASSSTWDGGREQYF	TRBV5-5	.	.
CASSIGIQETQYF	TRBV19	.	few
CASSQDSDNSPLHF	TRBV7-9	.	.
CASSTQGSQPQHF	TRBV6-5	.	few
CASRGGGGNTIYF	TRBV27	.	.
CASSVGQGTQPQHF	TRBV27	TRBD1	.
CASSLQGVGTEAFF	TRBV19	TRBD1	.
CASSEDRLYEQYF	TRBV2	.	few
CASSLSAGDIYGYTF	TRBV7-6	.	.
CAWRGSDYGYTF	TRBV30	.	.
CASRTAAGGEQYF	TRBV19	.	.
CAISPQGLNSPLHF	TRBV10-3	.	few
CASSPQQGEVTEAFF	TRBV6-5	TRBD1	few
CASSDRDGYTF	TRBV7-6	TRBD1	.
CASSQETSNRLAFF	TRBV4-3	.	few
CATPNQGRNQPQHF	TRBV10-1	.	few
CASSQTLAAGSYEQYF	TRBV4-2	TRBD2	.
CASRPGLLSNQPQHF	TRBV28	.	.
CASTPGTYEQYF	TRBV19	.	.
CASSWTSGVGDTGELFF	TRBV5-1	TRBD2	.
CASSSYRGTYEQYF	TRBV7-9	TRBD1	.
CAISGQNTGELFF	TRBV10-3	.	.
CASSSTSSYEQYF	TRBV7-2	.	.
CSGDTIYEQYF	TRBV20-1	.	.
CASSFGASNQPQHF	TRBV27	.	.